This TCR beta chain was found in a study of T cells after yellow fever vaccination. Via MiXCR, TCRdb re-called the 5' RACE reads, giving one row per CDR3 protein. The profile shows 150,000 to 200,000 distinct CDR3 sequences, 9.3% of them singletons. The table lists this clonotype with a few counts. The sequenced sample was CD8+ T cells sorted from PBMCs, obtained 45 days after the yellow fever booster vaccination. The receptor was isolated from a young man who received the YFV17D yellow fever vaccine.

CDR3 sequence reads: CASSLVGAGDSPLHF. DNA for the CDR3: TGTGCCAGCAGCTTGGTCGGGGCGGGGGATTCACCCCTCCACTTT. The rearrangement links TRBV7-9 to TRBJ1-6; TRBD1 might be the D (5 bases). V gave up 3 bases and J gave up 8 bases, with 14 bases separating them. This CDR3 has 15 amino acids. In germline, CDR1 is SEHNR, CDR2 FQNEAQ (reference sequence).